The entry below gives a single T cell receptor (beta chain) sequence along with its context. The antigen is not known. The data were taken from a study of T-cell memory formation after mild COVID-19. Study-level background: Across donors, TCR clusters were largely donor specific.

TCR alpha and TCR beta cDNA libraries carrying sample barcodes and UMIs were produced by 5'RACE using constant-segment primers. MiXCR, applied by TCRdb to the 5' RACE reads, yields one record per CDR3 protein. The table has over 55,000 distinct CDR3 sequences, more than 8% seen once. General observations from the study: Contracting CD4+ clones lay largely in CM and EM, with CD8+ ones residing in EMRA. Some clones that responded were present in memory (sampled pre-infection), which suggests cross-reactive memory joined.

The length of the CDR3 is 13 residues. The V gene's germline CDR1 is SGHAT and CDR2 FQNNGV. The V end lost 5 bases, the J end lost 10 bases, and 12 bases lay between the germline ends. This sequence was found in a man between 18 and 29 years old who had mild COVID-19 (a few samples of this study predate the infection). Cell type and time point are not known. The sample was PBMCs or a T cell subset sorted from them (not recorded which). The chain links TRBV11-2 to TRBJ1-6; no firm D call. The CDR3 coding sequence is TGTGCCAGCAGCCACGAAGGCCCGTCACCCCTCCACTTT. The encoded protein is CASSHEGPSPLHF.